A single T cell receptor beta chain is shown here with its context. Its binding antigen is unknown. No much larger clonotype is one base removed from it; base qualities were not supplied. The data were obtained in a study of blood T cell repertoires in COVID-19 (TCRdb year 2020). Turning to the overall study: Samples covering the acute and convalescent phases of COVID-19 were provided by collaborators in the United States, Italy and Spain. The prospective study material was composed of cDNA or gDNA derived from T cells, B-cell-depleted T cells, or PBMCs. The dataset comprised deeply sampled blood TCRbeta repertoires from subjects exposed to, actively infected with, or recovered from COVID-19. Nearly every sample came with metadata listing a de-identified subject ID, COVID-19 status, age in years and sex. Samples came from the ongoing ImmuneRACE study (first 160 participants) plus 1,254 subjects from 6 global collaborators. A freely available public database, intended as a resource for researchers studying the immune response to SARS-CoV-2, is where the repertoires were released. Where HLA class I and class II types were available, the types were taken from metadata supplied by the sample provider, not from assay-based typing. General conclusions and limits of the study: The quantity of clinical and demographic metadata differed by source and by participant and was supplied without curation.

The CDR3 spans 11 residues, from the cysteine through the phenylalanine. Kept here is only the CDR3 DNA, which spans 33 bases and is read in frame from base 1. Relative to germline, V is 7 bases shorter and J is 5 bases shorter, with 9 bases between their ends. TCRbeta CDR3 regions were amplified from genomic DNA by means of the immunoSEQ Assay, a bias-controlled multiplex PCR. The original methods were these. Within the assay, amplification of reference gene primers was used to estimate how many nucleated cells each sample contained. To quantify the absolute abundance of each unique TCRbeta CDR3 rearrangement, sequence reads were collapsed and filtered. Productive Simpson clonality was computed per sample as the square root of Simpson's diversity index over productive rearrangements. The source is immuneACCESS, and TCRdb retained only in-frame sequences with V and J called. Part of the clones is not carried over; for the studies checked, unresolved V genes explain less than half of this, and the remainder is unexplained. That table is the source of V, J and clone size, and D and trimming were worked out from the DNA. For this sample the table gives some 250,000 clones, of which about nine tenths were detected only once. Clones ranked in the top ten supply about 2.2% of the sample.

Another Seattle source contributed samples from volunteer blood donors who had recovered from COVID-19. Collaborating institutions collected whole blood in K2EDTA tubes following their own protocols. For TCRbeta analysis, collaborators shipped samples in one of three forms: frozen whole blood, isolated PBMCs, or DNA extracted from either of those sample types. Source material: peripheral blood. This clonotype was obtained from a man aged 25 to 40 who had recovered from COVID-19. The rearranged segments are TRBV12-3 or TRBV12-4 and TRBJ2-7, with no confidently assigned D gene. The DNA sequence is TGTGCCAGCACCATAGCTCACGAGCAGTACTTC. Translated, it gives CASTIAHEQYF.